Below, 16 T cell receptor beta chains from the same sample are listed, as sequenced in a study of control samples from healthy donors and cancer patients. Assay: immunoSEQ multiplex PCR; the TCRdb copy retains only in-frame clones and omits some. The sample yields 150,000 to 200,000 clones, over 85% seen once. Sequenced sample: blood. The receptors derive from a man aged 30-40 years in good health.

This sequence joins TRBV19 and TRBJ2-6; D may be TRBD1 (6 bases). Germline V CDR1 and CDR2: LNHDA, SQIVND (reference sequence). Trimming shortened V by 7 bases and J by 0 bases, and 13 bases separated the two germline ends. CDR3 length: 16 amino acids. CDR3 nucleotides: TGTGCCAGTACAGACAGGTTCCTCTCTGGGGCCAACGTCCTGACTTTC. This sequence encodes CASTDRFLSGANVLTF.

The J gene is TRBJ2-1, the V gene TRBV5-1; no clear D gene. The length of the CDR3 is 15 residues. Germline V CDR1 and CDR2: SGHRS, YFSETQ. V was shortened by 0 bases and J by 0 bases, with 7 bases between the two germline ends. CDR3 DNA sequence: TGCGCCAGCAGCTTGGACGGCACCTCCTACAATGAGCAGTTCTTC. Translated, it gives CASSLDGTSYNEQFF.

The V and J genes are TRBV14 and TRBJ2-2; 8 bases fit TRBD1. The CDR3 is 16 amino acids. V shed 0 bases and J 6 bases; nucleotides not matched to a gene: 6. Germline loops: CDR1 SGHDN, CDR2 FVKESK. In nucleotides, the CDR3 is TGTGCCAGCAGCCAAGATTTGCAGGGGGCGGCCGGGGAGCTGTTTTTT. Translation: CASSQDLQGAAGELFF.

The rearrangement links TRBV29-1 to TRBJ2-1, with D tentatively TRBD1 (5 bases). The CDR3 has 14 residues. The ends were cut back, 2 bases at V and 3 bases at J, with 11 bases in the middle. The germline gives CDR1 SQVTM, CDR2 ANQGSEA. CDR3 protein: CSVELRGFYNEQFF. The DNA for the CDR3 is TGCAGCGTTGAATTAAGGGGATTCTACAATGAGCAGTTCTTC.

This chain links TRBV27 with TRBJ2-1; TRBD2 matches at 7 bases. Trimming took 6 bases from V and 0 from J; bases not matched to a gene: 5. Germline assignment: CDR1 MNHEY and CDR2 SMNVEV (reference sequence). This CDR3 comprises 15 residues. The DNA for the CDR3 is TGTGCCAGCAGCATAAGACTAGCCTCCTACAATGAGCAGTTCTTC. Its translation is CASSIRLASYNEQFF.

This chain connects TRBV14 to TRBJ2-5; 11 nucleotides agree with TRBD2. The V segment lost 3 bases and the J segment 1 base; nucleotides outside the gene matches: 4. Germline V gene data show CDR1 as SGHDN and CDR2 as FVKESK. The CDR3 spans 16 residues. CDR3 sequence: CASSHIGTSGQETQYF. Here the CDR3 DNA reads TGTGCCAGCAGCCACATAGGGACTAGCGGCCAAGAGACCCAGTACTTC.

The V and J genes are TRBV7-8 and TRBJ2-7; D might be TRBD2 (7 bases). Trimming took 0 bases from V and 4 from J, leaving 10 bases between them. This CDR3 region has 14 residues. Germline CDR1 reads SGHVS; CDR2 reads FQNEAQ. Here the CDR3 reads CASSLAGGRYEQYF. The CDR3 DNA reads as TGTGCCAGCAGCTTAGCGGGGGGGCGGTACGAGCAGTACTTC.

The chain employs TRBV19 and TRBJ1-2; D is undetermined. The CDR3 length is 15 residues. The V end lost 4 bases, the J end lost 3 bases, and 15 bases lay between the germline ends. From germline, CDR1 is LNHDA and CDR2 SQIVND (reference sequence). The CDR3 nucleotides read TGTGCCAGTAGTAACCGGCTTTTCGGAGACTATGGCTACACCTTC. It encodes CASSNRLFGDYGYTF.

V and J are TRBV5-1 and TRBJ2-7; the match to TRBD2 covers 9 bases. V dropped 2 bases and J dropped 2; count of bases not matched to a gene: 2. CDR3 size: 14 residues. Germline CDR1 and CDR2: SGHRS and YFSETQ. CDR3 nucleotide sequence: TGCGCCAGCAGCTTCCTAGCGGGAACCTACGAGCAGTACTTC. It yields the protein CASSFLAGTYEQYF.

This chain joins TRBV30 and TRBJ1-5; 9 nucleotides match TRBD1. The V gene end was trimmed by 0 bases and the J gene end by 5 bases; junction bases not matched to a gene: 2. Germline V CDR1 and CDR2: GTSNPN, SVGIG (reference sequence). The length of the CDR3 is 14 residues. This CDR3 reads CAWSVGTGYQPQHF. DNA of the CDR3: TGTGCCTGGAGTGTCGGGACAGGGTATCAGCCCCAGCATTTT.

A note on this clone: Other DNA sequences within the sample encode an identical CDR3. The V gene is TRBV3-1 (or the pseudogene TRBV3-2), the J gene TRBJ2-7; D call uncertain. V was trimmed by 3 bases and J by 4 bases, leaving 4 bases between them. CDR3 length equals 11 residues. Germline V gene lookup returns CDR1 LGHDT and CDR2 YNNKEL (reference sequence). CDR3 residues: CASSQGYEQYF. The CDR3 DNA reads as TGTGCCAGCAGCCAGGGTTACGAGCAGTACTTC.

This CDR3 reads CASRRGMTYEQYF. The CDR3, as DNA: TGTGCCAGCAGGCGGGGGATGACCTACGAGCAGTACTTC. This chain connects TRBV6-5 to TRBJ2-7; 7 positions agree with TRBD2. This CDR3 region has 13 residues. Trimming removed 6 bases from V and 2 bases from J; junction bases left unmatched: 4. Germline assignment: CDR1 MNHEY and CDR2 SVGAGI.

The V gene is TRBV27, the J gene TRBJ2-7; tentatively, D is TRBD1 (5 bases). CDR1 is MNHEY and CDR2 is SMNVEV in the germline V gene (reference sequence). The CDR3 covers 14 residues. The V and J ends lost 2 bases and 3 bases respectively, with 11 bases between them. The CDR3 here is CASSLQGNLYEQYF. DNA of the CDR3: TGTGCCAGCAGTTTACAGGGAAACCTCTACGAGCAGTACTTC.

The chain joins TRBV9 to TRBJ2-3; 8 bases fit TRBD2. This CDR3 has 14 amino acids. Germline CDR1 is SGDLS and CDR2 is YYNGEE. Unmatched junction bases numbered 3, after V lost 0 bases and J lost 6 bases. CDR3 coding DNA: TGTGCCAGCAGCGTAGCGGGGGGGCCCGATACGCAGTATTTT. Translation: CASSVAGGPDTQYF.

This clone is a singleton in its sample. This chain links TRBV11-2 with TRBJ2-3, with D maybe TRBD2 (5 bases). The germline gives CDR1 SGHAT, CDR2 FQNNGV. The CDR3 spans 14 residues. Trimming removed 7 bases at V and 5 bases at J, with 16 bases between. DNA of the CDR3: TGTGCCAGCACACCGGGCGGGCTTAGAGATACGCAGTATTTT. This translates into CASTPGGLRDTQYF.

The V gene is TRBV3-1 (or the pseudogene TRBV3-2), the J gene TRBJ2-2; TRBD1 matches 8 bases. This CDR3 spans 16 amino acids. Germline V gives CDR1 LGHDT, CDR2 YNNKEL (reference sequence). J was trimmed by 1 base and V by 3 bases; bases with no gene match: 4. CDR3 region: CASSHRTGMNTGELFF. In nucleotides, the CDR3 is TGTGCCAGCAGCCACCGGACAGGGATGAACACCGGGGAGCTGTTTTTT.